What follows describes a single T cell receptor (beta chain). V lost 6 bases to trimming and J lost 6 bases; unmatched junction nucleotides: 9. The CDR3 runs 14 residues. Germline values: CDR1 SGHTA, CDR2 FQGNSA. As processed by the authors: Reference gene primer amplification gave nucleated cell count estimates. Assay used: immunoSEQ multiplex PCR; TCRdb lists only in-frame clones, some missing. Clonal size and the V and J genes are those of that table, whereas D and trimming came from the DNA. The data hold 140,000 to 150,000 clones, with about 85% observed a single time. The data originate from a study of blood T cell repertoires in COVID-19. The overall study: Researchers got acute and convalescent COVID-19 samples from the United States, Italy and Spain. T cells, B-cell-depleted T cells, or PBMCs provided the cDNA or gDNA that served as material.

The origin of this receptor is a woman between 40 and 50 years old with active or convalescent COVID-19. Sequencing was carried out using peripheral blood. The rearrangement joins TRBV7-2 to TRBJ1-2, with TRBD1 matching 8 bases. Here the CDR3 reads CASSDRTGRDGYTF. In DNA form, the CDR3 reads TGTGCCAGCAGTGATCGGACAGGGAGGGATGGCTACACCTTC. Full variable domain (rest looked up from reference TRBV7-2 and TRBJ1-2): GAGVSQSPSNKVTEKGKDVELRCDPISGHTALYWYRQSLGQGLEFLIYFQGNSAPDKSGLPSDRFSAERTGGSVSTLTIQRTQQEDSAVYLCASSDRTGRDGYTFGSGTRLTVV.